Listed below are T cell receptor beta chains from one sample, sequenced in a study of beta chain features in type 1 diabetes. Sequencing used immunoSEQ multiplex PCR; TCRdb keeps in-frame clones, though not all of them. The sample lists 600,000 or so clones, about an eighth seen once, with approximately 0.043% in the top ten. Sequencing used naive CD4+ T cells from blood. All receptors come from a man between 18 and 29 years old with type 1 diabetes. Each CDR3 is given with its conserved first and last residue. The D gene is left open where the match is weak. Clone size is given for some rows only: seen once, a few or many times, or a class if the clone is expanded.

V	J	D	size	DNA	CDR3
TRBV18	TRBJ1-2	-	-	TGTGCCAGCTCACCAAGTGTCGACGCAACGGAGGGCTACACCTTC	CASSPSVDATEGYTF
TRBV7-2	TRBJ2-1	TRBD1	-	TGTGCCAGCAGCTTGGGGACAGGGTCCTACAATGAGCAGTTCTTC	CASSLGTGSYNEQFF
TRBV6-6	TRBJ1-1	-	few	TGTGCCAGCAGTGGTACAGGATTGGACTTGAGTGAAGCTTTCTTT	CASSGTGLDLSEAFF
TRBV6-5	TRBJ2-7	-	-	TGTGCCAGCAGGGGATGGGACGAGCAGTACTTC	CASRGWDEQYF
TRBV2	TRBJ2-1	TRBD1	few	TGTGCCAGCAGTGACGAGGGGGCCTCTGAGCAGTTCTTC	CASSDEGASEQFF
TRBV30	TRBJ2-1	-	few	TGTGCCTGGAGTGTACAGAGCTCCTACAATGAGCAGTTCTTC	CAWSVQSSYNEQFF
TRBV18	TRBJ1-5	TRBD1	-	TGTGCCAGCTCACCCACAGGGGAACAGCCCCAGCATTTT	CASSPTGEQPQHF
TRBV7-9	TRBJ2-7	TRBD1	-	TGTGCCAGCAGCCCTACCGGGACAGGGGGATCCTACGAGCAGTACTTC	CASSPTGTGGSYEQYF
TRBV7-9	TRBJ1-2	TRBD1	few	TGTGCCAGCAGCTTAGGGTTCCTACAGGGGGCGGAAGGCTACACCTTC	CASSLGFLQGAEGYTF
TRBV21-1	TRBJ2-2	-	-	TGTGCCAGCAGCAAAGCGGGGACCATGAACACCGGGGAGCTGTTTTTT	CASSKAGTMNTGELFF
TRBV4-3	TRBJ1-5	-	few	TGCGCCAGCAGCCAGGACCGCAATCAGCCCCAGCATTTT	CASSQDRNQPQHF
TRBV4-1	TRBJ1-5	-	-	TGCGCCAGCAGCCAAGAAGGCGGGGGCGGGCCCCAGCATTTT	CASSQEGGGGPQHF
TRBV7-9	TRBJ2-1	TRBD2	-	TGTGCCAGCAGCCGCTGGGGAGCGGGAGGTGATGAGCAGTTCTTC	CASSRWGAGGDEQFF
TRBV9	TRBJ1-2	-	-	TGTGCCAGCAGCGTAGTGTCGGGTCCCTATGGCTACACCTTC	CASSVVSGPYGYTF
TRBV7-2	TRBJ2-5	TRBD2	few	TGTGCCAGCAGCTTACTCCCTAGCGGGCGCGGGGCCCAGTACTTC	CASSLLPSGRGAQYF
TRBV4-1	TRBJ1-1	-	-	TGCGCCAGCAGTCGAGAACAGTACACTGAAGCTTTCTTT	CASSREQYTEAFF
TRBV5-6	TRBJ2-3	TRBD2	-	TGTGCCACCAATCCCTTAGCGGGGACCACAGATACGCAGTATTTT	CATNPLAGTTDTQYF
TRBV9	TRBJ2-1	-	-	TGTGCCGGAGCGGAAGGACTCCACTTAGGGGATGAGCAGTTCTTC	CAGAEGLHLGDEQFF
TRBV18	TRBJ2-1	TRBD2	-	TGTGCCAGCTCACCACTACTAGCGGGTGGCGATGAGCAGTTCTTC	CASSPLLAGGDEQFF
TRBV7-9	TRBJ2-3	-	-	TGTGCCAGCAGCCCGAGACAGGTAGATACGCAGTATTTT	CASSPRQVDTQYF
TRBV7-9	TRBJ2-1	-	few	TGTGCCAGCAGCCCACCAGGCGGGTCCTACAATGAGCAGTTCTTC	CASSPPGGSYNEQFF
TRBV6-5	TRBJ2-7	TRBD2	-	TGTGCCAGCAGTTACAATAGCGGGAGTCCCTACGAGCAGTACTTC	CASSYNSGSPYEQYF
TRBV11-1	TRBJ1-1	-	-	TGTGCCAGCAGCCCCTTTTTGGGAAACACTGAAGCTTTCTTT	CASSPFLGNTEAFF
TRBV2	TRBJ2-1	TRBD1	few	TGTGCCAGCAGTGACTTGGGACAGGCATACAATGAGCAGTTCTTC	CASSDLGQAYNEQFF
TRBV30	TRBJ2-2	TRBD2	few	TGTGCCTGGACCGGGACTAGCGCCACCGGGGAGCTGTTTTTT	CAWTGTSATGELFF
TRBV6-5	TRBJ2-1	TRBD2	-	TGTGCCAGCAGTTCATCTCTAGCGGGGGGGCCTAGTGAGCAGTTCTTC	CASSSSLAGGPSEQFF
TRBV15	TRBJ2-1	TRBD1	-	TGTGCCACCAGCGGAAAGTGGGACAGGGGTTTCAATGAGCAGTTCTTC	CATSGKWDRGFNEQFF
TRBV7-2	TRBJ1-1	-	-	TGTGCCAGCAGCGGGAGACAGAGGAGCGCTGAAGCTTTCTTT	CASSGRQRSAEAFF
TRBV9	TRBJ2-7	TRBD1	-	TGTGCCAGCAGCGCAGAGGACAGGTCCTACGAGCAGTACTTC	CASSAEDRSYEQYF
TRBV5-1	TRBJ2-7	TRBD1	-	TGCGCCAGCAGGCGAGGACAGGGAAACGAGCAGTACTTC	CASRRGQGNEQYF
TRBV10-3	TRBJ2-5	TRBD2	-	TGTGCCATCAGTGATTTCGGACTAGCGGGGGGCGAAGAGACCCAGTACTTC	CAISDFGLAGGEETQYF
TRBV7-2	TRBJ1-2	TRBD1	-	TGTGCCAGCAGCTCCCCCTTTGAGGGGGCGCGATCTGGCTACACCTTC	CASSSPFEGARSGYTF
TRBV6-5	TRBJ2-7	-	few	TGTGCCAGCCTGGGGGACGGCTACGAGCAGTACTTC	CASLGDGYEQYF
TRBV25-1	TRBJ1-1	-	few	TGTGCCAGCAGTGACCTCGGGACGCGTCCTGAAGCTTTCTTT	CASSDLGTRPEAFF
TRBV25-1	TRBJ2-1	-	-	TGTGCCAGCAGCGAAGGGTCTCCTACGCGGGATGAGCAGTTCTTC	CASSEGSPTRDEQFF
TRBV30	TRBJ1-2	-	-	TGTGCCTGGAGTCCGGGGGACGGTCGCTATGGCTACACCTTC	CAWSPGDGRYGYTF
TRBV27	TRBJ2-1	-	-	TGTGCCAGCAGTCTAAAAGGAATCGGGATCCCCTACAATGAGCAGTTCTTC	CASSLKGIGIPYNEQFF
TRBV5-4	TRBJ2-3	-	-	TGTGCCAGCAGCTTGGGGGGAAAGACAGATACGCAGTATTTT	CASSLGGKTDTQYF
TRBV7-2	TRBJ2-5	-	-	TGTGCCAGCAGCCCAACGCGAGAGACCCAGTACTTC	CASSPTRETQYF
TRBV28	TRBJ2-3	TRBD2	few	TGTGCCAGCACCTACGGTGTGCTAGCGGGGGGAAATACGCAGTATTTT	CASTYGVLAGGNTQYF
TRBV30	TRBJ1-2	TRBD1	few	TGTGCCTGGAGTGTATTAAGGGGGCTGATGGGCGGCTACACCTTC	CAWSVLRGLMGGYTF
TRBV28	TRBJ1-1	-	-	TGTGCCAGCAGTTTAGGGGGAACGAACACTGAAGCTTTCTTT	CASSLGGTNTEAFF
TRBV6-1	TRBJ2-1	-	-	TGTGCCAGCAGTGAACTAGCCCGCTCCTACAATGAGCAGTTCTTC	CASSELARSYNEQFF
TRBV7-9	TRBJ2-7	TRBD1	-	TGTGCCAGCAGCTACGGACAGGGGCCATACGAGCAGTACTTC	CASSYGQGPYEQYF
TRBV7-2	TRBJ2-1	-	-	TGTGCCAGCGGGGTCTCGGGCGAGCAGTTCTTC	CASGVSGEQFF
TRBV4-3	TRBJ1-5	TRBD1	-	TGCGCCAGCAGCCAAGACAGGGGGTCAGGTCAGCCCCAGCATTTT	CASSQDRGSGQPQHF
TRBV6-5	TRBJ2-1	-	few	TGTGCCAGCAGTTACAGGGACCGTAATGAGCAGTTCTTC	CASSYRDRNEQFF
TRBV18	TRBJ1-1	-	-	TGTGCCAGCACTACAGGGACCCGAGGCACTGAAGCTTTCTTT	CASTTGTRGTEAFF
TRBV15	TRBJ2-2	-	few	TGTGCCACCAGCAGAGATTCCCTTCGGCACACCACCGGGGAGCTGTTTTTT	CATSRDSLRHTTGELFF
TRBV7-9	TRBJ2-3	-	-	TGTGCCAGCAGCTCCGGGAGAGATACGCAGTATTTT	CASSSGRDTQYF
TRBV6-5	TRBJ1-2	-	-	TGTGCCAGCGCCTGGGGGGCGGCGCGTGGCTACACCTTC	CASAWGAARGYTF
TRBV6-1	TRBJ2-7	-	few	TGTGCCAGCAGTGAAACACCGTCCTACGAGCAGTACTTC	CASSETPSYEQYF
TRBV28	TRBJ2-3	TRBD2	-	TGTGCCAGCAGTATACTTAGCGGGGGCTTGGAGGGCACAGATACGCAGTATTTT	CASSILSGGLEGTDTQYF
TRBV28	TRBJ2-7	TRBD2	-	TGTGCCAGCACTAGTGGCGCGGGGGTCTACGAGCAGTACTTC	CASTSGAGVYEQYF
TRBV5-1	TRBJ1-5	TRBD1	-	TGCGCCAGCAGCCCGACCCAGGGGGCAGGACAGCCCCAGCATTTT	CASSPTQGAGQPQHF
TRBV30	TRBJ2-1	TRBD2	-	TGTGCCTGGGCGACTAGCGGGAACTACAATGAGCAGTTCTTC	CAWATSGNYNEQFF
TRBV10-2	TRBJ2-3	-	few	TGCGCCAGCAGCGGCCTATACTACACAGATACGCAGTATTTT	CASSGLYYTDTQYF
TRBV7-9	TRBJ2-1	-	few	TGTGCCAGCAGCTTAGCGCAGGGGTTTTATAATGAGCAGTTCTTC	CASSLAQGFYNEQFF
TRBV14	TRBJ2-1	-	few	TGTGCCAGCAGCCCCGGGACCTACAATGAGCAGTTCTTC	CASSPGTYNEQFF
TRBV5-1	TRBJ2-7	-	few	TGCGCCAGCAGCCGGGGCGAGACACAGTACGAGCAGTACTTC	CASSRGETQYEQYF